This entry concerns a single T cell receptor (beta chain). As yet, its antigen is unknown. The sample originates from a study of OX40 agonist ivuxolimab in advanced cancers. Sequencing was performed with immunoSEQ multiplex PCR; in TCRdb, only in-frame clones are kept and a portion is missing. This table has under 90,000 clones, 84% appearing once. This CDR3 is 13 amino acids long. CDR1 and CDR2 from the germline V gene are SGHTA and FQGNSA. V lost 1 base, J lost 11 bases, and 4 bases stayed unmatched. Study-level results: The average count of expanded clones was higher among CD8+ T cells than among CD4+.

Autoimmune disease history or systemic immunosuppression was exclusionary. The clonotype comes from an adult with an advanced solid tumor such as melanoma, head and neck, liver or kidney cancer. Sequences were derived from CD4+ or CD8+ T cells sorted from blood, sampled in a trial of the OX40 agonist ivuxolimab. This chain joins TRBV7-2 and TRBJ1-1; 10 bases are a match to TRBD1. The CDR3 region is CASSLGTGGWAFF. CDR3 sequence (DNA): TGTGCCAGCAGCTTAGGGACAGGGGGTTGGGCTTTCTTT. Filled out from reference TRBV7-2 and TRBJ1-1, the complete variable domain reads GAGVSQSPSNKVTEKGKDVELRCDPISGHTALYWYRQSLGQGLEFLIYFQGNSAPDKSGLPSDRFSAERTGGSVSTLTIQRTQQEDSAVYLCASSLGTGGWAFFGQGTRLTVV.